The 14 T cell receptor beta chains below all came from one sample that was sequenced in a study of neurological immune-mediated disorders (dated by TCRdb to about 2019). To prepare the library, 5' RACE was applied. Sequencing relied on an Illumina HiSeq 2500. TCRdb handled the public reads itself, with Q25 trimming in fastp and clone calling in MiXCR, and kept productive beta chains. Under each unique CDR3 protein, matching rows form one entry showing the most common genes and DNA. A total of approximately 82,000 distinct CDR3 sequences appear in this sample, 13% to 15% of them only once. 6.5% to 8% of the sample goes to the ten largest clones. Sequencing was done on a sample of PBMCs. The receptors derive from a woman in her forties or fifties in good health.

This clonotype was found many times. DNA of the CDR3: TGTGCCAGCAGCCTCCAAGGAATAGCGGGCCGGACCTACAATGAGCAGTTCTTC. Its protein is CASSLQGIAGRTYNEQFF. The chain joins TRBV7-9 to TRBJ2-1, with 7 bases aligning to TRBD2. CDR1 and CDR2 from the germline V gene are SEHNR and FQNEAQ (reference sequence). The CDR3 totals 18 residues. J lost 2 bases, V lost 5 bases, and 15 bases had no gene match.

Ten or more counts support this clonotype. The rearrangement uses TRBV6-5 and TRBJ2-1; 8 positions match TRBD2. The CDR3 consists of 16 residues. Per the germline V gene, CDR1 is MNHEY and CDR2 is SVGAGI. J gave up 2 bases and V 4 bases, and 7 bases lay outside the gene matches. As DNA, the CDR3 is TGTGCCAGCAGTTCCTTCGCGGGAGGTACCTACAATGAGCAGTTCTTC. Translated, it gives CASSSFAGGTYNEQFF.

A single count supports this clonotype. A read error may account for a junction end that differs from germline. This chain's CDR3 is CASSIQPKYGYTF. DNA for the CDR3: TGTGCCAGCAGCATACAACCTAAATATGGCTACACCTTC. The J gene is TRBJ1-2, the V gene TRBV3-1; D ambiguous. Germline CDR1 LGHDT, CDR2 YNNKEL (reference sequence). CDR3 size: 13 residues.

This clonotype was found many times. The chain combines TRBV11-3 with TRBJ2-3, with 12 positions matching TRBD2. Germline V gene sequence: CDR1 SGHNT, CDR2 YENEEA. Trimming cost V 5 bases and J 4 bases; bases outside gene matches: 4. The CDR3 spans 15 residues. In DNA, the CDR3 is TGTGCCAGCAGCCCAAGGACTAGCGGGGCAGATACGCAGTATTTT. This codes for CASSPRTSGADTQYF.

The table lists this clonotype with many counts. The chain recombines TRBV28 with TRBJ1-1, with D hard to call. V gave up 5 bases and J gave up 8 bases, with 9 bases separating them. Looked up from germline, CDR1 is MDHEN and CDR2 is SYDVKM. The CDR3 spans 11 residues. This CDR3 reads CASSQRIEAFF. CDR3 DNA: TGTGCCAGCAGTCAACGGATCGAAGCTTTCTTT.

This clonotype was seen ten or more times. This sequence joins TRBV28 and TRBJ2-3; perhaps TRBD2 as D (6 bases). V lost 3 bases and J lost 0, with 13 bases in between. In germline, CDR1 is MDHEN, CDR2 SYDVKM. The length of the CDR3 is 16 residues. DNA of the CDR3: TGTGCCAGCAGTTTTATAGCGGCTCACAGCACAGATACGCAGTATTTT. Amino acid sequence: CASSFIAAHSTDTQYF.

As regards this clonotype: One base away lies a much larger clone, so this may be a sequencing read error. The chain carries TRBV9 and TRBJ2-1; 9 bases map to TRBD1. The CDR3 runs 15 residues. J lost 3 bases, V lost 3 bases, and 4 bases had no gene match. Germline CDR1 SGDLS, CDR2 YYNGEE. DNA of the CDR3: TGTGCCAGCAGCGCTACAGGGGGCAACTACAATGAGCAGTTCTTC. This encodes CASSATGGNYNEQFF.

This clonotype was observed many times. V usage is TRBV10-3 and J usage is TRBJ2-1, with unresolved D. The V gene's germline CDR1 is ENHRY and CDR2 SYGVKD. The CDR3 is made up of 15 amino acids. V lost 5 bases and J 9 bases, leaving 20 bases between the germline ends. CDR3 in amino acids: CAISRLRGVDSEQFF. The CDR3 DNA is TGTGCCATCAGTAGACTCCGAGGCGTGGATAGTGAGCAGTTCTTC.

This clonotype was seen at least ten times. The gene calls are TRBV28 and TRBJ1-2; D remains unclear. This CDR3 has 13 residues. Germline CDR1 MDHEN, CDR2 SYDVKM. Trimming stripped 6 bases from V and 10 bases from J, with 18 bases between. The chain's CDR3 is CASRLTPYSYYTF. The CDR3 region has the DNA TGTGCCAGCAGGCTTACCCCCTACAGTTACTACACCTTC.

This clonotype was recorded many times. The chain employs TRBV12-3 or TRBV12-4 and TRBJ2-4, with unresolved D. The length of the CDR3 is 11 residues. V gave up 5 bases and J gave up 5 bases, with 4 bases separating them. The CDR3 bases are TGTGCCAGCAGTGTAGAAAACATTCAGTACTTC. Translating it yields CASSVENIQYF.

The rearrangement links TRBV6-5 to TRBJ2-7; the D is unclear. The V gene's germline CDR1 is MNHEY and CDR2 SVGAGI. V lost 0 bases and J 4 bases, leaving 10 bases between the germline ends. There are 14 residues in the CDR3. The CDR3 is CASSYSVAGYEQYF. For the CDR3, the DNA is TGTGCCAGCAGTTACTCGGTAGCCGGGTACGAGCAGTACTTC.

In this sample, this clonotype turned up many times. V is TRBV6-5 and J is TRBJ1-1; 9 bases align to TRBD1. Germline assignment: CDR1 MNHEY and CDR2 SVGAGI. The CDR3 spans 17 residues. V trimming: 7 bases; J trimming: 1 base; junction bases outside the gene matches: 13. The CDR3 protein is CASTGRGQGARNTEAFF. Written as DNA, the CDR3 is TGTGCCAGCACCGGTCGGGGACAGGGTGCCCGGAACACTGAAGCTTTCTTT.

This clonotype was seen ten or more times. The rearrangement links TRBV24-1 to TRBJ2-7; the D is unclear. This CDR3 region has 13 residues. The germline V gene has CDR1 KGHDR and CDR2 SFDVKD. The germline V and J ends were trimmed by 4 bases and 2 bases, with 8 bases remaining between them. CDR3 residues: CATSDTTTYEQYF. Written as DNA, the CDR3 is TGTGCCACCAGTGACACCACCACCTACGAGCAGTACTTC.

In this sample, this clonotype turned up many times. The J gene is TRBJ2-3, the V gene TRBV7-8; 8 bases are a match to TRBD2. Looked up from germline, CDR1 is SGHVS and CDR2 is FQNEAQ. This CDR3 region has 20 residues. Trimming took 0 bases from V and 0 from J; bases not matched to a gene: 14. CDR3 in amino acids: CASSLAGVGGRFMSTDTQYF. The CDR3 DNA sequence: TGTGCCAGCAGCTTAGCGGGAGTGGGCGGGAGGTTTATGAGCACAGATACGCAGTATTTT.